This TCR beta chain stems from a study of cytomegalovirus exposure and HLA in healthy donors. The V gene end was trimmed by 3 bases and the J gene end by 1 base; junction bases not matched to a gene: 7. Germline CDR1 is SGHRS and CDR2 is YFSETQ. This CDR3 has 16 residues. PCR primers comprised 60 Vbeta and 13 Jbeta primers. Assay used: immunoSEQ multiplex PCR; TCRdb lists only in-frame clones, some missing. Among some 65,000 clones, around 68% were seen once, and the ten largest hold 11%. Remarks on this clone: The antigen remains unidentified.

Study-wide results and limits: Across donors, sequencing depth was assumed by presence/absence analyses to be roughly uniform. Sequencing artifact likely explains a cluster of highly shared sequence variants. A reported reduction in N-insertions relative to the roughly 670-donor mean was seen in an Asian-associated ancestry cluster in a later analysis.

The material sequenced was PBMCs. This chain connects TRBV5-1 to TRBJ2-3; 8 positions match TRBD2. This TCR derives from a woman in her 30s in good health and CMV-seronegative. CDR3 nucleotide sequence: TGCGCCAGCAGCTACACATCTAGCGGGCGCACAGATACGCAGTATTTT. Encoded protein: CASSYTSSGRTDTQYF.